Judged by abundance, the clone carrying this T cell receptor beta chain is medium-sized. Its antigen is still unknown. The CDR3 sequence is 12 residues long. Per the germline V gene, CDR1 is SNHLY and CDR2 is FYNNEI. Trimming stripped 11 bases from V and 2 bases from J, with 13 bases between. These data come from a study of PD-1 blockade in mismatch repair-deficient tumors. The table came from immunoSEQ multiplex PCR; TCRdb's copy has only in-frame clones and leaves some out. The repertoire holds roughly 45,000 clones, with over 75% as singletons. Findings and caveats of the study: Tumor-resident clones, often absent from pretreatment blood, expanded after pembrolizumab and then contracted.

Sample: PBMCs, taken before pembrolizumab treatment. The receptor was derived from an adult with mismatch repair-deficient cancer. The chain joins TRBV2 to TRBJ2-7; tentatively, D is TRBD1 (5 bases). The CDR3 region has the DNA TGTGCCTCCGGCAGGGCCACCTACGAGCAGTACTTC. Translating it yields CASGRATYEQYF.